The TCR beta chain described here comes from a study of T cell responses to AZD1222 COVID-19 vaccine. Study results and caveats: Spike was spanned by vaccine-associated CD4 TCRs, which were dominant at 160-218 and 743-854.

CDR1 is SGHRS and CDR2 is YFSETQ in the germline V gene. The CDR3 has 15 amino acids. Trimming took 4 bases from V and 7 from J, leaving 21 bases between them. The assay was immunoSEQ multiplex PCR, and TCRdb's table has in-frame clones only and misses some. The sample carries 250,000 to 300,000 clones, around 93% recorded once. A remark on this clone: Its antigen remains unidentified.

The TCR originated in an adult who received the AZD1222 COVID-19 vaccine. This specimen consisted of peripheral blood, obtained 28 days after the second AZD1222 dose. The chain employs TRBV5-1 and TRBJ2-7, with a possible D match to TRBD1 (6 bases). The CDR3 sequence is CASSPGQGTLGEQYF. CDR3 bases: TGCGCCAGCAGCCCGGGGCAGGGGACCCTTGGGGAGCAGTACTTC. Full variable domain (rest looked up from reference TRBV5-1 and TRBJ2-7): KAGVTQTPRYLIKTRGQQVTLSCSPISGHRSVSWYQQTPGQGLQFLFEYFSETQRNKGNFPGRFSGRQFSNSRSEMNVSTLELGDSALYLCASSPGQGTLGEQYFGPGTRLTVT.